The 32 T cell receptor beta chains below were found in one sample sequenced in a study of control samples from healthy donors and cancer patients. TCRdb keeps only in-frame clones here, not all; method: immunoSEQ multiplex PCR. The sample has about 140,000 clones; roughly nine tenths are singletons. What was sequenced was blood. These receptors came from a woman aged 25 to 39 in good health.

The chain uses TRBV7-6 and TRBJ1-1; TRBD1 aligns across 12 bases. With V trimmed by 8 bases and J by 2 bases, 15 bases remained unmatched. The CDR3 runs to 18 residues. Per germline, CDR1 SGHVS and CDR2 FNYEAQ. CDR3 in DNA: TGTGCCAGCGCCCTGCCGCTGGGACAGGGGGCTGGAAACACTGAAGCTTTCTTT. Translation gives CASALPLGQGAGNTEAFF.

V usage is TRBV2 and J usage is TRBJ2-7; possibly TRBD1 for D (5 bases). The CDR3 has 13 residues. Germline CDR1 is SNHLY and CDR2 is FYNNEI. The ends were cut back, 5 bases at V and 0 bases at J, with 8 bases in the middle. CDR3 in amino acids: CASSTTASYEQYF. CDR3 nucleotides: TGTGCCAGCAGTACGACAGCCTCCTACGAGCAGTACTTC.

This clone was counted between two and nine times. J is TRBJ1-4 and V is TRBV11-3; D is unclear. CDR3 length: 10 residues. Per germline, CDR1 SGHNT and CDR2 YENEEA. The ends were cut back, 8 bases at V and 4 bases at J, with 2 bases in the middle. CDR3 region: CASLNEKLFF. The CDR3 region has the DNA TGTGCCAGCCTTAATGAAAAACTGTTTTTT.

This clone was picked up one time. The DNA of the CDR3 is TGTGCCAGCAGCGCGGAACCTAAAGAGACCCAGTACTTC. Amino acid sequence: CASSAEPKETQYF. V and J are TRBV9 and TRBJ2-5; D not resolved. The CDR3 totals 13 residues. Germline V gene sequence: CDR1 SGDLS, CDR2 YYNGEE. V lost 3 bases and J lost 3, with 9 bases in between.

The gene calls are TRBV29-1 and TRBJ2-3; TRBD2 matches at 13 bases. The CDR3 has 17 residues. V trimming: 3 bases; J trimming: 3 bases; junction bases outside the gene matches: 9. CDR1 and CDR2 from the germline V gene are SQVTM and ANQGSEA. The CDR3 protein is CSVDCGTSGNWTDTQYF. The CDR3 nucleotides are TGCAGCGTTGATTGTGGGACTAGCGGGAATTGGACAGATACGCAGTATTTT.

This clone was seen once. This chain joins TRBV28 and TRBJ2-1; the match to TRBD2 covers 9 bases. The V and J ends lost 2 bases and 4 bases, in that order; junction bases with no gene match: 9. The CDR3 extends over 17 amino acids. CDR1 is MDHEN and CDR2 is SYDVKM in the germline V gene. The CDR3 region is CASSLDPAAGGYNEQFF. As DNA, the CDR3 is TGTGCCAGCAGTTTAGACCCAGCCGCGGGAGGGTACAATGAGCAGTTCTTC. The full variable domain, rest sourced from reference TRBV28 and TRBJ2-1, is DVKVTQSSRYLVKRTGEKVFLECVQDMDHENMFWYRQDPGLGLRLIYFSYDVKMKEKGDIPEGYSVSREKKERFSLILESASTNQTSMYLCASSLDPAAGGYNEQFFGPGTRLTVL.

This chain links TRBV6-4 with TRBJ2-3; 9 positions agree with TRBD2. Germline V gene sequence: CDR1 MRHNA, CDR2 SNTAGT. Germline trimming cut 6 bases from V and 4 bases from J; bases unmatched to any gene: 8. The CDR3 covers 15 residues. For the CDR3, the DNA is TGTGCCAGCAGAAATATAGCGGGAGAATCAGATACGCAGTATTTT. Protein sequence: CASRNIAGESDTQYF.

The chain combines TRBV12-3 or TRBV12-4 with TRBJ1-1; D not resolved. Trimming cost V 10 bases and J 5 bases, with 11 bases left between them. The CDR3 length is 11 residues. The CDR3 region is CATQRGTEAFF. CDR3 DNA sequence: TGTGCCACTCAACGGGGTACTGAAGCTTTCTTT.

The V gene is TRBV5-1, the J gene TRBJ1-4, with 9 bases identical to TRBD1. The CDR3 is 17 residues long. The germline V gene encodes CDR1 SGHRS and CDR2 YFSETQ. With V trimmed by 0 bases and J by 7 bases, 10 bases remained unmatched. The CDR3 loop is CASSLGETGGAGEKLFF. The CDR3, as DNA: TGCGCCAGCAGCTTGGGCGAAACAGGGGGCGCCGGTGAAAAACTGTTTTTT.

For the CDR3, the DNA is TGCGCCAGCAGGGCCGAAGCGGGAATGTCAGGGGCCAACGTCCTGACTTTC. This sequence encodes CASRAEAGMSGANVLTF. The gene calls are TRBV5-1 and TRBJ2-6; 7 bases match TRBD2. From germline, CDR1 is SGHRS and CDR2 YFSETQ. This CDR3 region has 17 residues. The junction had 12 bases not matched to a gene; V was cut back by 5 bases and J by 4 bases.

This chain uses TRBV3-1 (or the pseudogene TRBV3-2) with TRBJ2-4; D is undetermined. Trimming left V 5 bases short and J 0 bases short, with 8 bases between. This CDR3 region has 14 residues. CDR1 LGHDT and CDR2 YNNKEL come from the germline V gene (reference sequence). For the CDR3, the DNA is TGTGCCAGCAGCTCCCGACTAGCCAAAAACATTCAGTACTTC. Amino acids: CASSSRLAKNIQYF.

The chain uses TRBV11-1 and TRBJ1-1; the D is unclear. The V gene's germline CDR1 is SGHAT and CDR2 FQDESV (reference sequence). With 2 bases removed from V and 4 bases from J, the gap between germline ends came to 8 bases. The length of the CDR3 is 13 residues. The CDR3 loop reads CASSLTAGTEAFF. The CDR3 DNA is TGTGCCAGCAGCTTAACTGCCGGCACTGAAGCTTTCTTT.

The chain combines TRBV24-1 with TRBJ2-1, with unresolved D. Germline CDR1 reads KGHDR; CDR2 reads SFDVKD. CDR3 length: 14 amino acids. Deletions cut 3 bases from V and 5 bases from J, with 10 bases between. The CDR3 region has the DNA TGTGCCACCAGTGATCCCTCAACAGACAATGAGCAGTTCTTC. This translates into CATSDPSTDNEQFF.

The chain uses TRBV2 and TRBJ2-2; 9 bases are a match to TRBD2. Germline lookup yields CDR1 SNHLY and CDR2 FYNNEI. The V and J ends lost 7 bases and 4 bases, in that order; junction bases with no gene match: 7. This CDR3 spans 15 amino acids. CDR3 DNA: TGTGCCAGCACTCCGGGCGGGAGGGGCACCGGGGAGCTGTTTTTT. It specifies CASTPGGRGTGELFF.

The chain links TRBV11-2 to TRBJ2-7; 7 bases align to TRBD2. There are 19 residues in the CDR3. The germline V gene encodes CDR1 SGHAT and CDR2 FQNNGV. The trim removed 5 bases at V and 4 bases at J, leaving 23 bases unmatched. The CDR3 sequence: CASSTSLREWREPTYEQYF. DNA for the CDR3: TGTGCCAGCAGCACGAGCCTTAGAGAGTGGCGGGAGCCCACTTACGAGCAGTACTTC.

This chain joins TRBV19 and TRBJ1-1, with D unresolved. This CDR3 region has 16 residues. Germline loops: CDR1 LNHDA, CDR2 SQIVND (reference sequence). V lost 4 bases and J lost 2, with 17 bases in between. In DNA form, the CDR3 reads TGTGCCAGTAGTAATACCACCTTGACGGTTAACACTGAAGCTTTCTTT. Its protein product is CASSNTTLTVNTEAFF. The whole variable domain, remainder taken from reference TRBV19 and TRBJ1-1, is DGGITQSPKYLFRKEGQNVTLSCEQNLNHDAMYWYRQDPGQGLRLIYYSQIVNDFQKGDIAEGYSVSREKKESFPLTVTSAQKNPTAFYLCASSNTTLTVNTEAFFGQGTRLTVV.

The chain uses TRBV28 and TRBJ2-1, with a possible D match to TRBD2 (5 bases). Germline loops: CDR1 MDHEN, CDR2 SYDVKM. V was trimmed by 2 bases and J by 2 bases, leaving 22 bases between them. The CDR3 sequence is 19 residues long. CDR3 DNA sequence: TGTGCCAGCAGTTTAAAGGAGGCCCGAGGGCCCACGGCCTACAATGAGCAGTTCTTC. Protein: CASSLKEARGPTAYNEQFF.

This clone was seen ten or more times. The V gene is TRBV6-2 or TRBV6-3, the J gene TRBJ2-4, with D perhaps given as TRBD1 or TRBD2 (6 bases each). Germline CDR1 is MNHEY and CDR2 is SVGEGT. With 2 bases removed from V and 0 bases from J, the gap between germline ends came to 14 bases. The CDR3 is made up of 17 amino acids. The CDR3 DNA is TGTGCCAGCAGTTACGACATAGGGGGGCCAGCCAAAAACATTCAGTACTTC. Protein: CASSYDIGGPAKNIQYF.

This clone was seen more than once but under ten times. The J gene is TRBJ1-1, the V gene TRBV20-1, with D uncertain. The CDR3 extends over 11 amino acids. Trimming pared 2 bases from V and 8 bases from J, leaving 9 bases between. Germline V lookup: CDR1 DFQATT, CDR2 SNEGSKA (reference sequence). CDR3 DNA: TGCAGTGCTAGACAGCAAGGGGAAGCTTTCTTT. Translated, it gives CSARQQGEAFF.

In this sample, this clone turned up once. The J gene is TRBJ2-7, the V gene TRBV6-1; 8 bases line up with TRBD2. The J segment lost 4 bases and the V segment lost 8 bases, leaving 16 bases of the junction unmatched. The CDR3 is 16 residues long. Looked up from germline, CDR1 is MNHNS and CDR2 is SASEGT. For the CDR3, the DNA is TGTGCCAGCCGTGTGACGGGAGGGCCCTATCCTTACGAGCAGTACTTC. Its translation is CASRVTGGPYPYEQYF.

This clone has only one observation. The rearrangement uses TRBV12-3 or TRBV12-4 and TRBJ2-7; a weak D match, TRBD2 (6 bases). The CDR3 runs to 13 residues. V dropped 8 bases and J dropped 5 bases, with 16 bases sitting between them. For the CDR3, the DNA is TGTGCCAGCGGGTTCGGGAGTTACAACGAGCAGTACTTC. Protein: CASGFGSYNEQYF.

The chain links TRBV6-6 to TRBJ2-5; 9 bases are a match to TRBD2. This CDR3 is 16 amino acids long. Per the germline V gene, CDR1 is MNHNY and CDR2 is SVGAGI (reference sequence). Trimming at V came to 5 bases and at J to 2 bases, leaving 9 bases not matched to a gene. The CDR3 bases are TGTGCCAGCAGTCAAGGGACTAGCTTCAGTCAAGAGACCCAGTACTTC. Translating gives CASSQGTSFSQETQYF.

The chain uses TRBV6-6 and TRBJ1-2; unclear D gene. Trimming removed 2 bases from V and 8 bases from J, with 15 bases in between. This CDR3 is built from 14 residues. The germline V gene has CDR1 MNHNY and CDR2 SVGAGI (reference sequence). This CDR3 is CASSYPPEGYGYTF. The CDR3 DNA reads TGTGCCAGCAGTTACCCCCCCGAGGGATACGGCTACACCTTC.

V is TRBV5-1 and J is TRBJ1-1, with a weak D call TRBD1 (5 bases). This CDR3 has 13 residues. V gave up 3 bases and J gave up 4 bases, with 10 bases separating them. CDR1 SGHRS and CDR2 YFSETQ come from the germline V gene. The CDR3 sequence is CASSSTRATEAFF. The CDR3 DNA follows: TGCGCCAGCAGCTCCACCAGGGCCACTGAAGCTTTCTTT.

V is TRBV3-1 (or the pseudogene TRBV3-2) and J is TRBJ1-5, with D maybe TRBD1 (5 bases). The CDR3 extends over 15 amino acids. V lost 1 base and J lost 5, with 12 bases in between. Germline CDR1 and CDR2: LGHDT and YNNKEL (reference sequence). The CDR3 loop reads CASSQAGDEDQPQHF. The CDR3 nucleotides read TGTGCCAGCAGCCAAGCCGGGGACGAGGATCAGCCCCAGCATTTT.

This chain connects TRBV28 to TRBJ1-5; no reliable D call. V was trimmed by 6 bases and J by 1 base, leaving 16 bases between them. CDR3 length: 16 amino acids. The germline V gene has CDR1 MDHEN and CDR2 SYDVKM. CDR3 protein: CASRPPSYGSNQPQHF. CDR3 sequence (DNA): TGTGCCAGCAGACCTCCTTCTTATGGGAGCAATCAGCCCCAGCATTTT.

In DNA form, the CDR3 reads TGTGCCAGCAGCTTAGAAGGGGACCACACTGAAGCTTTCTTT. Encoded protein: CASSLEGDHTEAFF. The gene calls are TRBV7-9 and TRBJ1-1; D perhaps matches TRBD1 (5 bases). Between the trimmed V and J ends, which lost 1 base and 3 bases, there was a span of 9 bases. Germline CDR1 SEHNR, CDR2 FQNEAQ (reference sequence). The CDR3 runs to 14 residues. The whole variable domain, filled in from reference TRBV7-9 and TRBJ1-1, reads DTGVSQNPRHKITKRGQNVTFRCDPISEHNRLYWYRQTLGQGPEFLTYFQNEAQLEKSRLLSDRFSAERPKGSFSTLEIQRTEQGDSAMYLCASSLEGDHTEAFFGQGTRLTVV.

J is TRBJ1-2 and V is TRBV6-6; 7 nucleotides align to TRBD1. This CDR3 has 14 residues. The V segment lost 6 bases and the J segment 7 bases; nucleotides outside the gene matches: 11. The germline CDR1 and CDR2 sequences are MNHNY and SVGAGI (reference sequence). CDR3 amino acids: CASSDREGARGYTF. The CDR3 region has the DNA TGTGCCAGCAGCGACCGGGAGGGGGCGCGTGGCTACACCTTC.

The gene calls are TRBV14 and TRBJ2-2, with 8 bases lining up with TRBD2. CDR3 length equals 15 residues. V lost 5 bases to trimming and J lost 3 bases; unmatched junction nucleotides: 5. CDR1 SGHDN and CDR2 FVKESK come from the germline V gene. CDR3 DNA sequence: TGTGCCAGCAGCAACGGAGCGGGGGACACCGGGGAGCTGTTTTTT. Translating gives CASSNGAGDTGELFF.

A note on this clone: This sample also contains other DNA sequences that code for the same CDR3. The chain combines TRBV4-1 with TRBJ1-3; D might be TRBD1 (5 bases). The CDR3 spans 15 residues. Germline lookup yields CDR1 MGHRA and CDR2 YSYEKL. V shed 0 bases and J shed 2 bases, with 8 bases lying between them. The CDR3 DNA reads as TGCGCCAGCAGCCAAGATGGCAGGGCTGGAAACACCATATATTTT. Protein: CASSQDGRAGNTIYF.

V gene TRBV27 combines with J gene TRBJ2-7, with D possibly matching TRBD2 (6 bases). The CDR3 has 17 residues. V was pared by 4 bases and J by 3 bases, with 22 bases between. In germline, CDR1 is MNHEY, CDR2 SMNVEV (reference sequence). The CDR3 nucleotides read TGTGCCAGCAGTTCCCGCAAACAACTAGCACCCGACTACGAGCAGTACTTC. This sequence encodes CASSSRKQLAPDYEQYF.

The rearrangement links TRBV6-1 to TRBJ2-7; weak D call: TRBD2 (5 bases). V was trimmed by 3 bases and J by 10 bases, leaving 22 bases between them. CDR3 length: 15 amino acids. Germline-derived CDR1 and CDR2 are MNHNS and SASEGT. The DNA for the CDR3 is TGTGCCAGCAGTGATGCCCTCGACTACGTTACCCCCCAGTACTTC. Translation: CASSDALDYVTPQYF.